This TCR beta chain was captured by sequencing in a study of Graves' ophthalmopathy and Graves' hyperthyroidism. Overall study: The study drew peripheral blood at initial diagnosis, before any treatment.

Using RNA transcripts, the TCR beta CDR3 regions were amplified. The workflow started with a first-round RT-PCR run with HTBI primers and then moved on to a second-round multiplex PCR. From the multiplex PCR reads, TCRdb called clonotypes with MiXCR, one entry per CDR3 protein. This table has about 200,000 distinct CDR3 sequences, roughly 29% appearing once. Fresh peripheral blood, 10 ml, was the PBMC source. General study points: Ophthalmopathy could be told apart from stable hyperthyroidism by a 13-signature model (around 88% sensitivity, about 81% specificity).

This clonotype was observed many times. Its antigen remains unidentified. The germline V gene encodes CDR1 MNHNS and CDR2 SASEGT. With 8 bases clipped from V and 1 base from J, the junction kept 4 bases outside the gene matches. This CDR3 has 13 amino acids. The source material was peripheral blood. The rearrangement links TRBV6-1 to TRBJ2-5; 7 nucleotides line up with TRBD2. This receptor was identified in a man aged 45-60 years with Graves' ophthalmopathy. CDR3 sequence (DNA): TGTGCCAGCCATCCGGGGGGCCAAGAGACCCAGTACTTC. Protein: CASHPGGQETQYF.